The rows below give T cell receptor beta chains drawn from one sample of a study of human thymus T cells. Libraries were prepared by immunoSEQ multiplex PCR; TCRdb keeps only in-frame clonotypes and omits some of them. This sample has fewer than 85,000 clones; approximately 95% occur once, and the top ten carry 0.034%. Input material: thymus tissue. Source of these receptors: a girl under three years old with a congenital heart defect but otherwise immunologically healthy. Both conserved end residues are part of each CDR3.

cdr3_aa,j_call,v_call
CATWTGGAIEQYF,TRBJ2-7,TRBV2
CASKSGQTYEQYF,TRBJ2-7,TRBV27
CASSLGLSRTPNTGELFF,TRBJ2-2,TRBV5-1
CASSGRGSNQPQHF,TRBJ1-5,TRBV6-1
CASSYHGLAGNEQFF,TRBJ2-1,TRBV2
CASSQEGRAQGGVNYGYTF,TRBJ1-2,TRBV4-3
CASTTNLFQGHVRSEQYF,TRBJ2-7,TRBV4-3
CASSLPPGGGSSNEQFF,TRBJ2-1,TRBV11-2
CASSWPTGGPPGVQFF,TRBJ2-1,TRBV7-9
CASSLLSGYNEKLFF,TRBJ1-4,TRBV5-6
CASSENGTTSYNEQFF,TRBJ2-1,TRBV6-1
CASSLGAGGSNEQYF,TRBJ2-7,TRBV5-1
CASSQGSAGWDEKLFF,TRBJ1-4,TRBV7-9
CASSPGQDGEQYF,TRBJ2-7,TRBV5-4
CASSLQTSYEQYF,TRBJ2-7,TRBV11-3
CASSGGYSTDTQYF,TRBJ2-3,TRBV19
CASSSPRDRQFF,TRBJ2-1,TRBV7-2
CAASRGKTYEQYF,TRBJ2-7,TRBV27
CASMVSGMSNQPQHF,TRBJ1-5,TRBV19
CASSFQKNTEAFF,TRBJ1-1,TRBV28
CASSESRGGEETQYF,TRBJ2-5,TRBV6-1
CASSSNPPGFYEQYF,TRBJ2-7,TRBV7-9
CASRRRNGTDQEGYTF,TRBJ1-2,TRBV5-4
CASSRWDRAKTSYEQYF,TRBJ2-7,TRBV14
CASSEGGTVEFF,TRBJ2-1,TRBV4-1
CASSFRTSGRTNEQFF,TRBJ2-1,TRBV5-4
CASSQASGVALAKNIQYF,TRBJ2-4,TRBV4-2
CASSITLPDSNEKLFF,TRBJ1-4,TRBV19
CASSYRVDSEAFF,TRBJ1-1,TRBV6-6
CAWKTGTGGLGTEAFF,TRBJ1-1,TRBV30
CASSLSGNTGELFF,TRBJ2-2,TRBV27
CASTESGTEAFF,TRBJ1-1,TRBV5-5
CASSTLQGIAKNIQYF,TRBJ2-4,TRBV13
CASSLWGLEEKLFF,TRBJ1-4,TRBV28
CASSPGVASGTAYEQYF,TRBJ2-7,TRBV11-2
CASSPRGIGKNIQYF,TRBJ2-4,TRBV4-1
CAISEVEGAGSYEQYF,TRBJ2-7,TRBV10-3
CASSESTGQDSYEQYF,TRBJ2-7,TRBV10-2
CASSLCSGNATNEKLFF,TRBJ1-4,TRBV28
CSAFRGLEQYF,TRBJ2-7,TRBV20-1